Listed below are T cell receptor beta chains from one sample, sequenced in a study of shared clonotypes between healthy human individuals. Only in-frame clones appear in the TCRdb table, and some are missing; sequencing was by immunoSEQ multiplex PCR. The sample records hundreds of thousands of clones, about 96% being singletons. The sequenced sample was naive CD8+ T cells sorted from blood. The source is a woman between 25 and 40 years old in good health. The CDR3 runs from the conserved cysteine through the conserved F or W. Fields, in order: V gene, D gene, J gene, clone size, CDR3 protein, CDR3 DNA. A D gene is named only where the DNA matches it firmly. Not every row has a clone size; where given, it reads once, few, many or a size class.

TRBV29-1	.	TRBJ2-7	.	CSVDTQGNPYEQYF	TGCAGCGTCGACACTCAGGGTAATCCCTACGAGCAGTACTTC
TRBV7-6	TRBD2	TRBJ2-1	.	CASSLGGLAESSYNEQFF	TGTGCCAGCAGCTTAGGCGGACTAGCGGAGAGCTCCTACAATGAGCAGTTCTTC
TRBV27	TRBD2	TRBJ2-1	.	CASSLGGSSYNEQFF	TGTGCCAGCAGTTTGGGCGGGAGCTCCTACAATGAGCAGTTCTTC
TRBV2	.	TRBJ2-1	.	CASTLSGVIPYNEQFF	TGTGCCAGCACTCTGTCGGGGGTCATCCCCTACAATGAGCAGTTCTTC
TRBV19	.	TRBJ1-1	.	CASSSAGGSTEAFF	TGTGCCAGTAGCTCAGCGGGGGGTAGCACTGAAGCTTTCTTT
TRBV4-2	TRBD2	TRBJ2-3	.	CASSQDPVREGWDTQYF	TGTGCCAGCAGCCAAGATCCGGTACGGGAGGGTTGGGATACGCAGTATTTT
TRBV19	TRBD2	TRBJ2-5	.	CASSTILTSEQETQYF	TGTGCCAGTAGTACAATACTGACTAGCGAGCAAGAGACCCAGTACTTC
TRBV7-9	TRBD1	TRBJ1-1	.	CASEGHRGRGGTEAFF	TGTGCCAGCGAGGGGCACAGGGGGCGAGGCGGGACTGAAGCTTTCTTT
TRBV27	.	TRBJ2-7	.	CASSLRTPSYEQYF	TGTGCCAGCAGTTTAAGGACACCATCCTACGAGCAGTACTTC
TRBV13	.	TRBJ1-1	.	CASSVQESEAFF	TGTGCCAGCAGCGTTCAGGAGTCTGAAGCTTTCTTT
TRBV6-6	.	TRBJ1-4	.	CASSGDTEKLFF	TGTGCCAGCAGCGGGGATACTGAAAAACTGTTTTTT
TRBV9	.	TRBJ2-3	.	CASSVEGDTQYF	TGTGCCAGCAGCGTAGAAGGAGATACGCAGTATTTT
TRBV7-8	TRBD2	TRBJ2-3	.	CASSFERGSTDTQYF	TGTGCCAGCAGCTTCGAGCGGGGCAGCACAGATACGCAGTATTTT
TRBV4-1	.	TRBJ2-1	.	CASSQDKGGTYNEQFF	TGCGCCAGCAGCCAAGACAAGGGGGGGACCTACAATGAGCAGTTCTTC
TRBV29-1	.	TRBJ2-1	.	CSVEAVEQFF	TGCAGCGTTGAGGCCGTTGAGCAGTTCTTC
TRBV5-4	.	TRBJ2-7	.	CASSWGANYEQYF	TGTGCCAGCAGCTGGGGGGCCAACTACGAGCAGTACTTC
TRBV6-1	.	TRBJ1-3	.	CASKRKQGSGNTIYF	TGTGCCAGCAAACGAAAACAGGGCTCTGGAAACACCATATATTTT
TRBV7-3	TRBD2	TRBJ2-1	once	CASSLKPGGLREQFF	TGTGCCAGCAGCTTAAAGCCGGGAGGGCTGCGTGAGCAGTTCTTC
TRBV13	TRBD1	TRBJ2-7	.	CASSVRDRDHEQYF	TGTGCCAGCAGCGTAAGGGACAGGGACCACGAGCAGTACTTC